The present entry profiles one TCR beta chain with its context. Its antigen is not identified. Unstimulated regulatory T cells (CD4+CD25+CD127-), CD4+CD25- non-regulatory cells, CD4 and CD8 cells were FACS-sorted from thawed PBMCs. The CDR3 is made up of 15 amino acids. V was pared by 2 bases and J by 10 bases, with 18 bases between. Germline CDR1 reads SGHTA; CDR2 reads FQGTGA. The sample belongs to a study of Tregs in tolerant kidney transplant recipients. Study findings and constraints: Biological reproducibility was not directly addressed, but technical replication error appeared minimal.

Libraries were prepared by immunoSEQ multiplex PCR; TCRdb keeps only in-frame clonotypes and omits some of them. The sample consists of 200,000 to 300,000 clones, roughly 84% of them appearing once. The TCR was taken from a human donor in good health. J is TRBJ2-1 and V is TRBV7-3; D might be TRBD2 (6 bases). Sequencing was performed on CD4+ T cells from blood. The chain's CDR3 is CASSLEPLPTSEQFF. CDR3 nucleotide sequence: TGTGCCAGCAGCTTAGAGCCCCTGCCCACTAGCGAGCAGTTCTTC.